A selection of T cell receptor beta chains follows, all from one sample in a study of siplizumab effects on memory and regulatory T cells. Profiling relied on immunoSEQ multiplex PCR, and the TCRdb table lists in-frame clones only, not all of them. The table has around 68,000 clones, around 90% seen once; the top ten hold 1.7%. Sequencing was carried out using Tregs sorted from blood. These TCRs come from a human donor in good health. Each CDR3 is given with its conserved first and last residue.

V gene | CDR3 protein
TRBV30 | CACLTAEGQPQHF
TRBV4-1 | CASSLRGTDTQYF
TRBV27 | CASRPGQVSYEQYF
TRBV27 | CASSLLGTRRGEKLFF
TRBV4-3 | CASSYDLRGGFAEQYF
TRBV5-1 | CASSQGTLRYNEQFF
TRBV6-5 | CASSRDWPNTGELFF
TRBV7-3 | CASSPSAGSSYGYTF
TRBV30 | CAWSTMLRDSSSPEQYF
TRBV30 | CAWSPGINQPQHF
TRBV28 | CASGTLSGYGYTF
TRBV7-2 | CASSLKTANTGELFF
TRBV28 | CASSSRGRGGDNQPQHF
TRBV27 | CASSVRGALRLETQYF